This section outlines one T cell receptor beta chain sequence together with its context. This record belongs to a study of cytomegalovirus exposure and HLA in healthy donors. Study-level background: A previous analysis identified 117 million unique TCR beta sequences derived from roughly 190 million T cells.

The PCR used 60 Vbeta and 13 Jbeta primers. Assay: immunoSEQ multiplex PCR; the TCRdb copy retains only in-frame clones and omits some. There are under 150,000 clones in the sample; approximately 67% occur only once, and about 8.6% lies in the top ten. The CDR3 totals 15 residues. Germline CDR1 and CDR2: SGHRS and YFSETQ. The V end lost 2 bases, the J end lost 16 bases, and 24 bases lay between the germline ends. This clonotype was sampled from a man aged 18 to 35 in good health and CMV-seropositive. The V call is TRBV5-1, the J call TRBJ1-4; D is unresolved. Material for sequencing was PBMCs. CDR3 region: CASSLSPAAVALWFF. In nucleotides, the CDR3 is TGCGCCAGCAGCTTATCCCCCGCGGCCGTTGCTTTATGGTTTTTT.